This T cell receptor (beta chain) comes out of a study of blood T cell repertoires in COVID-19. Study in general: Donors in the United States, Italy and Spain gave samples during acute or convalescent COVID-19. Nucleic acid was either cDNA or gDNA, and it came from T cells, B-cell-depleted T cells, or PBMCs.

The V end lost 1 base, the J end lost 4 bases, and 10 bases lay between the germline ends. Per germline, CDR1 LNHDA and CDR2 SQIVND (reference sequence). The CDR3 contains 14 residues. This clone was observed a single time. As processed by the authors: Estimation of nucleated cell counts was performed using reference gene primer amplification. The assay was immunoSEQ multiplex PCR, and TCRdb's table has in-frame clones only and misses some. V and J calls and clone size are as listed in that table; D and trimming were resolved from the DNA. The sample yields about 180,000 clones, about 80% seen once. The clonotype comes from a human donor in a cohort sampled during active COVID-19. The V call is TRBV19, the J call TRBJ1-1; tentatively, D is TRBD1 (6 bases). Sequencing used peripheral blood. CDR3 sequence: CASSIGVGGTEAFF. In DNA form, the CDR3 reads TGTGCCAGTAGTATAGGAGTAGGGGGCACTGAAGCTTTCTTT.